The text below deals with one T cell receptor beta chain. What it recognizes is unknown. The source of the sample is a study of beta chain features in type 1 diabetes. General study results and limits: Among patients with Type 1 diabetes, TCRB CDR3s were moderately but significantly shorter in every one of the four CD4+ subsets. More deletions and fewer insertions at VDJ junctions were seen in type 1 diabetes patients.

This CDR3 contains 16 residues. Trimming cost V 0 bases and J 0 bases, with 8 bases left between them. CDR1 LGHNA and CDR2 YNFKEQ come from the germline V gene. Since all of the isolated RNA was reverse transcribed, expressed TCRB transcripts were what got sequenced. Clones were read by immunoSEQ multiplex PCR, and TCRdb kept only the in-frame ones, dropping some. The sample holds fewer than 200,000 clones; around 10% are singletons and the top ten take roughly 0.45%. The receptor was derived from a man aged 25-45 years with type 1 diabetes. This chain links TRBV4-2 with TRBJ2-2; D uncertain. The sample taken for sequencing was central memory CD4+ T cells from blood. CDR3 bases: TGTGCCAGCAGCCAAGAGGGCAGACCGAACACCGGGGAGCTGTTTTTT. The encoded protein is CASSQEGRPNTGELFF.